This T cell receptor beta chain derives from a study of OX40 agonist ivuxolimab in advanced cancers. At the level of the study: The eligibility criteria allowed prior anti-PD-1, anti-PD-L1 or anti-CTLA-4 therapy, and around 40% had some.

The CDR3 extends over 16 amino acids. Germline V lookup: CDR1 KGHSH, CDR2 LQKENI. Trimming left V 2 bases short and J 0 bases short, with 11 bases between. Assay: immunoSEQ multiplex PCR; the TCRdb copy retains only in-frame clones and omits some. Of tens of thousands of clones detected, roughly nine tenths appear once; the ten largest clones hold about 2.5%. This clonotype was sampled from an adult with an advanced solid tumor such as melanoma, head and neck, liver or kidney cancer. The V and J genes are TRBV18 and TRBJ2-1; D remains ambiguous. Sequenced here: CD4+ or CD8+ T cells sorted from blood, sampled in a trial of the OX40 agonist ivuxolimab. CDR3 residues: CASSPVTPSSYNEQFF. CDR3 nucleotide sequence: TGTGCCAGCTCACCAGTGACCCCAAGCTCCTACAATGAGCAGTTCTTC.